The 25 T cell receptor beta chains presented below share a single source sample, sequenced in a study of blood T cell repertoires in COVID-19. Some clones are missing from TCRdb's copy, which holds only in-frame ones; the method was immunoSEQ multiplex PCR. This table has 150,000 or so clones, 60% to 80% appearing once. Sequencing was performed on peripheral blood. These receptors all come from a woman in her forties or fifties with active or convalescent COVID-19.

The V and J genes are TRBV7-2 and TRBJ2-5; 8 bases map to TRBD2. The CDR3 loop spans 14 amino acids. Germline-derived CDR1 and CDR2 are SGHTA and FQGNSA. V shed 3 bases and J 1 base; nucleotides not matched to a gene: 1. CDR3 sequence (DNA): TGTGCCAGCAGCTTTACTAGCGGCCAAGAGACCCAGTACTTC. Amino acids: CASSFTSGQETQYF.

The J gene is TRBJ1-2, the V gene TRBV6-4; D is undetermined. Germline loops: CDR1 MRHNA, CDR2 SNTAGT. The CDR3 runs 13 residues. With 7 bases removed from V and 8 bases from J, the gap between germline ends came to 17 bases. CDR3: CASKGRRPSGYTF. In DNA, the CDR3 is TGTGCCAGCAAAGGCAGAAGGCCTAGCGGCTACACCTTC.

The CDR3 sequence: CASRGQRGSPLHF. As DNA, the CDR3 is TGTGCCAGCAGAGGACAGAGGGGTTCACCCCTCCACTTT. The rearrangement links TRBV6-5 to TRBJ1-6; weak D call: TRBD1 (6 bases). This CDR3 region has 13 residues. Germline assignment: CDR1 MNHEY and CDR2 SVGAGI. Trimming shortened V by 6 bases and J by 9 bases, and 12 bases separated the two germline ends.

V and J are TRBV7-9 and TRBJ1-2; TRBD1 aligns across 8 bases. This CDR3 has 14 amino acids. Germline V gives CDR1 SEHNR, CDR2 FQNEAQ (reference sequence). Trimming at V came to 7 bases and at J to 8 bases, leaving 12 bases not matched to a gene. The DNA of the CDR3 is TGTGCCAGCACCCCGGTGGCAGGGGGCGTAGGCTACACCTTC. Translated: CASTPVAGGVGYTF.

As to this clone: The germline gene is not matched at one end of the junction; a read error may be the cause. The genes are TRBV27 and TRBJ2-7; D possibly corresponds to TRBD2 (5 bases). The CDR3 is made up of 16 amino acids. Germline loops: CDR1 MNHEY, CDR2 SMNVEV (reference sequence). The CDR3 coding sequence is TGTGCCAGCAGCTTATGGACTGGGCCCGGCGGGTACGAGCAGTACTTC. As protein: CASSLWTGPGGYEQYF.

The rearrangement joins TRBV6-2 or TRBV6-3 to TRBJ1-1; 7 nucleotides line up with TRBD1. This CDR3 region has 16 residues. Per the germline V gene, CDR1 is MNHEY and CDR2 is SVGEGT. V was pared by 0 bases and J by 4 bases, with 8 bases of the junction left unmatched. The CDR3 DNA is TGTGCCAGCAGTTACTCCGGACAGGCCCGGGGCACTGAAGCTTTCTTT. Translating it yields CASSYSGQARGTEAFF.

This chain joins TRBV10-3 and TRBJ2-3; 8 bases line up with TRBD1. This CDR3 has 15 amino acids. After removal of 6 bases from V and 0 bases from J, the junction contained 5 bases not matched to a gene. Germline CDR1 is ENHRY and CDR2 is SYGVKD. The CDR3 DNA reads as TGTGCCATCAGCCGGACAGGGATGAGCACAGATACGCAGTATTTT. Protein product: CAISRTGMSTDTQYF.

This clone was seen a single time. J is TRBJ1-1 and V is TRBV28; TRBD1 matches 8 bases. Germline CDR1 MDHEN, CDR2 SYDVKM. V lost 5 bases to trimming and J lost 4 bases; unmatched junction nucleotides: 15. CDR3 length equals 17 residues. The CDR3 DNA reads TGTGCCAGCAGTCTTACCCGGGACAGGACTTTATTCACTGAAGCTTTCTTT. Translation gives CASSLTRDRTLFTEAFF.

A few counts support this clone. The genes are TRBV7-2 and TRBJ2-3; D not resolved. Per the germline V gene, CDR1 is SGHTA and CDR2 is FQGNSA. Trimming took 1 base from V and 0 from J, leaving 8 bases between them. The CDR3 extends over 15 amino acids. The CDR3 loop reads CASSLGSPSTDTQYF. The CDR3 DNA reads as TGTGCCAGCAGCTTAGGCAGTCCTAGCACAGATACGCAGTATTTT.

Turning to this clone: A junction end diverges from the germline sequence, so it may reflect a read error. The chain carries TRBV6-1 and TRBJ1-1; D unclear. The germline V gene has CDR1 MNHNS and CDR2 SASEGT. This CDR3 has 15 residues. CDR3 coding DNA: TGTGCCAGCAGTAAAGCGCCCACCGGGGACACTGAAGCTTTCTTT. Encoded protein: CASSKAPTGDTEAFF.

This chain uses TRBV6-1 with TRBJ1-5; no reliable D call. CDR1 and CDR2 from the germline V gene are MNHNS and SASEGT. The germline V and J ends were trimmed by 2 bases and 0 bases, with 8 bases remaining between them. The CDR3 extends over 15 amino acids. The CDR3 here is CASSETAGSNQPQHF. CDR3 nucleotide sequence: TGTGCCAGCAGTGAAACGGCAGGTAGCAATCAGCCCCAGCATTTT.

This CDR3 reads CASSAKRGGPGTQYF. The CDR3 DNA reads TGTGCCAGCAGCGCAAAGCGGGGGGGCCCGGGTACGCAGTATTTT. The chain couples TRBV2 to TRBJ2-3; TRBD2 agrees at 10 bases. The germline CDR1 and CDR2 sequences are SNHLY and FYNNEI. With 6 bases clipped from V and 8 bases from J, the junction kept 11 bases outside the gene matches. This CDR3 spans 15 amino acids.

The chain employs TRBV19 and TRBJ1-6, with 10 bases matching TRBD1. Trimming cost V 4 bases and J 7 bases; bases outside gene matches: 4. CDR1 LNHDA and CDR2 SQIVND come from the germline V gene (reference sequence). The CDR3 sequence is 15 residues long. CDR3 in amino acids: CASSRQGASNSPLHF. CDR3 coding DNA: TGTGCCAGTAGTAGACAGGGGGCCAGCAATTCACCCCTCCACTTT.

V gene TRBV4-2 combines with J gene TRBJ1-3, with D perhaps TRBD1 (6 bases). V lost 5 bases and J lost 2, with 13 bases in between. The CDR3 is 15 amino acids. Germline V gene lookup returns CDR1 LGHNA and CDR2 YNFKEQ. This CDR3 reads CASSVQTGTGNTIYF. CDR3 nucleotides: TGTGCCAGCAGCGTACAAACAGGGACTGGAAACACCATATATTTT.

The rearrangement uses TRBV29-1 and TRBJ2-5; 7 bases agree with TRBD1. V shed 6 bases and J 3 bases; nucleotides not matched to a gene: 4. This CDR3 is 12 amino acids long. The germline CDR1 and CDR2 sequences are SQVTM and ANQGSEA. The CDR3 sequence is CSVGQLEETQYF. The CDR3 nucleotides are TGCAGCGTGGGACAGCTCGAAGAGACCCAGTACTTC.

The chain joins TRBV27 to TRBJ2-7, with D possibly TRBD1 on 6 matching bases. V was clipped by 4 bases and J by 3 bases, with 7 bases between them. The CDR3 length is 12 residues. Germline V CDR1 and CDR2: MNHEY, SMNVEV (reference sequence). CDR3 sequence (DNA): TGTGCCAGCAGTTCACAGGGCTACGAGCAGTACTTC. Translated, it gives CASSSQGYEQYF.

The rearrangement uses TRBV6-2 or TRBV6-3 and TRBJ2-7; 9 bases fit TRBD1. Germline assignment: CDR1 MNHEY and CDR2 SVGEGT. After removal of 0 bases from V and 2 bases from J, the junction contained 2 bases not matched to a gene. The CDR3 has 15 residues. CDR3 coding DNA: TGTGCCAGCAGTTACTCGAACAGGGGGCCCTACGAGCAGTACTTC. Its translation is CASSYSNRGPYEQYF.

This chain links TRBV7-9 with TRBJ2-1; D call uncertain. The CDR3 length is 15 residues. Trimming took off 4 bases at V and 9 bases at J, with 19 bases between the two ends. Germline V gene sequence: CDR1 SEHNR, CDR2 FQNEAQ (reference sequence). CDR3 sequence reads: CASSSASVRASEQFF. The CDR3 nucleotides are TGTGCCAGCAGCTCGGCCTCCGTCCGAGCGAGTGAGCAGTTCTTC.

The chain combines TRBV7-2 with TRBJ2-3; D not certain. Germline assignment: CDR1 SGHTA and CDR2 FQGNSA. This CDR3 spans 14 amino acids. V was shortened by 1 base and J by 2 bases, with 7 bases between the two germline ends. The CDR3 DNA is TGTGCCAGCAGCTTAGGGCGGAACACAGATACGCAGTATTTT. Translation: CASSLGRNTDTQYF.

The chain uses TRBV2 and TRBJ2-1; 11 bases map to TRBD2. Germline trimming cut 2 bases from V and 9 bases from J; bases unmatched to any gene: 3. The germline gives CDR1 SNHLY, CDR2 FYNNEI. The CDR3 is made up of 14 amino acids. The CDR3, as DNA: TGTGCCAGCAGTGAAACTAGCGGGAGCAGTGAGCAGTTCTTC. Amino acid sequence: CASSETSGSSEQFF. Full variable domain (rest looked up from reference TRBV2 and TRBJ2-1): EPEVTQTPSHQVTQMGQEVILRCVPISNHLYFYWYRQILGQKVEFLVSFYNNEISEKSEIFDDQFSVERPDGSNFTLKIRSTKLEDSAMYFCASSETSGSSEQFFGPGTRLTVL.

This rearrangement joins TRBV6-2 or TRBV6-3 to TRBJ2-1, with D possibly matching TRBD2 (6 bases). Trimming took 6 bases from V and 9 from J, leaving 27 bases between them. The CDR3 loop spans 17 amino acids. Germline loops: CDR1 MNHEY, CDR2 SVGEGT. CDR3 sequence reads: CASSPRRVGGPQGEQFF. The CDR3 bases are TGTGCCAGCAGCCCTCGTAGGGTCGGGGGACCTCAGGGTGAGCAGTTCTTC.

The CDR3 region has the DNA TGTGCCACCAGCAGAGATCCCTGGTCGTTTAGCTCCTACAATGAGCAGTTCTTC. Translating it yields CATSRDPWSFSSYNEQFF. The V call is TRBV15, the J call TRBJ2-1; D gene ambiguous. Germline V CDR1 and CDR2: LNHNV, YYDKDF (reference sequence). CDR3 size: 18 residues. V lost 0 bases and J 0 bases, leaving 15 bases between the germline ends.

The J gene is TRBJ2-5, the V gene TRBV9; no firm D call. CDR3 length: 14 amino acids. V lost 0 bases, J lost 2 bases, and 8 bases lay in between. The V gene's germline CDR1 is SGDLS and CDR2 YYNGEE. CDR3 residues: CASSVAGQQETQYF. DNA for the CDR3: TGTGCCAGCAGCGTAGCTGGGCAGCAAGAGACCCAGTACTTC.

The chain has TRBV7-2 and TRBJ2-1; D is possibly TRBD2 (6 bases). V lost 1 base and J lost 3, with 7 bases in between. This CDR3 is 14 amino acids long. Germline lookup yields CDR1 SGHTA and CDR2 FQGNSA. The CDR3 loop reads CASSLGGVYNEQFF. The CDR3 nucleotides read TGTGCCAGCAGCTTAGGGGGGGTCTACAATGAGCAGTTCTTC. The full variable domain, rest sourced from reference TRBV7-2 and TRBJ2-1, is GAGVSQSPSNKVTEKGKDVELRCDPISGHTALYWYRQSLGQGLEFLIYFQGNSAPDKSGLPSDRFSAERTGGSVSTLTIQRTQQEDSAVYLCASSLGGVYNEQFFGPGTRLTVL.

The chain recombines TRBV7-2 with TRBJ2-1, with 9 bases lining up with TRBD2. The CDR3 loop spans 16 amino acids. Germline V CDR1 and CDR2: SGHTA, FQGNSA. After removal of 0 bases from V and 5 bases from J, the junction contained 5 bases not matched to a gene. The CDR3 coding sequence is TGTGCCAGCAGCTTAGCGGTGGCTAGCGGGAACAATGAGCAGTTCTTC. This codes for CASSLAVASGNNEQFF.